The entry below gives a single T cell receptor beta chain sequence along with its context. A read error may account for a junction end that differs from germline. In the authors' methods: From reference gene primer amplification, estimates of nucleated cell counts were derived. Clones were sequenced by immunoSEQ multiplex PCR, and TCRdb holds only the in-frame ones, with some missing. V, J and clone size are taken as reported in that table, and D and trimming were inferred from the DNA itself. The data contain about 210,000 clones, 84% of them singletons. Participants were aged about 18 to 90 years, lived in about 26 US areas, and enrolled virtually. Exposed participants encountered a COVID-19 case during the 2 weeks preceding study entry. The CDR3 covers 15 residues. Per the germline V gene, CDR1 is SSHAT and CDR2 is FNYEAQ (reference sequence). This entry is derived from a study of blood T cell repertoires in COVID-19. Looking at the study overall: Donors in the United States, Italy and Spain gave samples during acute or convalescent COVID-19.

The receptor's source is a woman between 25 and 40 years old who had been exposed to COVID-19. V gene TRBV7-7 combines with J gene TRBJ2-5, with 8 bases that match TRBD2. The sample was PBMCs or T cells enriched from blood (not recorded which). The CDR3 sequence: CASSQGLGEQETQYF. The CDR3 DNA sequence: TGTGCTAGCAGCCAGGGACTAGGGGAGCAAGAGACCCAGTACTTC.